Sequencing of this TCR beta chain was carried out in a study of T cell responses to AZD1222 COVID-19 vaccine. Profiled with immunoSEQ multiplex PCR; TCRdb holds only in-frame clones, not every one. This sample has some 170,000 clones, with around 89% found just once. Germline values: CDR1 SGHAT, CDR2 FQNNGV. The CDR3 consists of 13 residues. J was trimmed by 7 bases and V by 1 base; bases with no gene match: 1. Material: peripheral blood, obtained 28 days after the second dose of the MenACWY control vaccine. This clonotype originated in an adult who received the MenACWY meningococcal vaccine as a control. The chain links TRBV11-2 to TRBJ2-1; the match to TRBD1 covers 7 bases. CDR3 in amino acids: CASSLVQGNEQFF. The CDR3 DNA sequence: TGTGCCAGCAGCTTAGTACAGGGGAATGAGCAGTTCTTC.